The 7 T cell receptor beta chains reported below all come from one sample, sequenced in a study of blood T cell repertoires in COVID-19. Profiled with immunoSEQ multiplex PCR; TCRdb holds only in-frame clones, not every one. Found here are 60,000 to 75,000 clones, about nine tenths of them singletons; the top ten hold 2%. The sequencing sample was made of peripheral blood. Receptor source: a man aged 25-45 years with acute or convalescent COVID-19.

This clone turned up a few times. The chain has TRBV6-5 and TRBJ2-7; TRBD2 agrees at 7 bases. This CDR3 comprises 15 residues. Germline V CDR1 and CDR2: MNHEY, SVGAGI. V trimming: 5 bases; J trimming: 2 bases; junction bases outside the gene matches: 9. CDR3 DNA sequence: TGTGCCAGCAGTAGCCCACGACTAGCAGCCTACGAGCAGTACTTC. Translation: CASSSPRLAAYEQYF.

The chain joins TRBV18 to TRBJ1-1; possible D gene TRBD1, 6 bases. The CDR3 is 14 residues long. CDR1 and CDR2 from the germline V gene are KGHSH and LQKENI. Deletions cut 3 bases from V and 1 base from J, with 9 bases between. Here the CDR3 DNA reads TGTGCCAGCTCACCCTTGACAGGGAACACTGAAGCTTTCTTT. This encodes CASSPLTGNTEAFF. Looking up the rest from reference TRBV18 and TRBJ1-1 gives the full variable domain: NAGVMQNPRHLVRRRGQEARLRCSPMKGHSHVYWYRQLPEEGLKFMVYLQKENIIDESGMPKERFSAEFPKEGPSILRIQQVVRGDSAAYFCASSPLTGNTEAFFGQGTRLTVV.

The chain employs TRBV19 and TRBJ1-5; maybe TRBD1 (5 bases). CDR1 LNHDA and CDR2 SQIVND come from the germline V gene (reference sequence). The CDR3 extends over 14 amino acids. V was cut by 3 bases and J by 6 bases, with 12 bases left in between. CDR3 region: CASSIARAGQPQHF. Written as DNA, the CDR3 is TGTGCCAGTAGTATCGCCAGGGCTGGTCAGCCCCAGCATTTT.

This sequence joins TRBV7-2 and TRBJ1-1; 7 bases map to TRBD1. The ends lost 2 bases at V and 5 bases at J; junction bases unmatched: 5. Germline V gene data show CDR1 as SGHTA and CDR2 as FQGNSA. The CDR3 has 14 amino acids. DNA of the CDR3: TGTGCCAGCAGCTTATCAGGGGGAACGACTGAAGCTTTCTTT. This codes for CASSLSGGTTEAFF. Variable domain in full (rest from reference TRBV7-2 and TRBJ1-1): GAGVSQSPSNKVTEKGKDVELRCDPISGHTALYWYRQSLGQGLEFLIYFQGNSAPDKSGLPSDRFSAERTGGSVSTLTIQRTQQEDSAVYLCASSLSGGTTEAFFGQGTRLTVV.

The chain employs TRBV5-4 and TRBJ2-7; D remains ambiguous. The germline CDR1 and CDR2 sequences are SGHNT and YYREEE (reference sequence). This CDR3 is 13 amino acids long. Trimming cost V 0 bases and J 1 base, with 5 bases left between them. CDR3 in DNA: TGTGCCAGCAGCTTGGACAGATCCTACGAGCAGTACTTC. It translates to CASSLDRSYEQYF. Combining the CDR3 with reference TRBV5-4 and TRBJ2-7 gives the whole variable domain ETGVTQSPTHLIKTRGQQVTLRCSSQSGHNTVSWYQQALGQGPQFIFQYYREEENGRGNFPPRFSGLQFPNYSSELNVNALELDDSALYLCASSLDRSYEQYFGPGTRLTVT.

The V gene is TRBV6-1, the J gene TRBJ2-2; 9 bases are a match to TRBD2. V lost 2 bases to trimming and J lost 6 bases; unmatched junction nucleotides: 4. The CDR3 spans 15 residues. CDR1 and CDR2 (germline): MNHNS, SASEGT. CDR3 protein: CASSEPAGGAGELFF. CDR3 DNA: TGTGCCAGCAGTGAACCAGCGGGAGGTGCCGGGGAGCTGTTTTTT.

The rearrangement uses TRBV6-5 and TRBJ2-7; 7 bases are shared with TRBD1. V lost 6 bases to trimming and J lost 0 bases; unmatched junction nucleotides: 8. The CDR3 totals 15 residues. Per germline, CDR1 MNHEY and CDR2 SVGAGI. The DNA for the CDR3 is TGTGCCAGCAGCAGCGACAGGGCAATCTCCTACGAGCAGTACTTC. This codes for CASSSDRAISYEQYF.